This T cell receptor beta chain was captured by sequencing in a study of blood T cell repertoires in COVID-19 (TCRdb year 2020). Regarding the complete study: Samples from collaborators originated in the United States, Italy and Spain and spanned both the acute and convalescent phases of COVID-19. The prospective study material was composed of cDNA or gDNA derived from T cells, B-cell-depleted T cells, or PBMCs. Where available, HLA class I and class II types were taken from metadata supplied by the sample provider and were not determined by assay-based typing. Nearly every sample came with metadata listing a de-identified subject ID, COVID-19 status, age in years and sex. The samples were drawn from the first 160 participants of the ongoing ImmuneRACE study and from about 1,200 subjects provided by 6 global collaborators. The repertoires were released in a freely available public database intended as a resource for research on the immune response to SARS-CoV-2. Subjects who had been exposed to COVID-19, were actively infected with it, or had recovered from it provided the deeply sampled blood TCRbeta repertoires that made up the dataset. The full study reports these points: The amount of clinical and demographic metadata varied by source and participant and was provided uncurated.

The CDR3 runs 15 residues from the cysteine to the phenylalanine. Only the CDR3 portion is preserved as DNA: 45 bases, with reading frame beginning at the first base. The germline V gene gives CDR1 as MNHEY and CDR2 as SVGAGI. V has 6 bases trimmed and J has 6 bases trimmed; junction bases matching no gene number 9. The collaborating institutions used their own protocols to collect whole blood in K2EDTA tubes. Collaborator samples were shipped for TCRbeta analysis as frozen whole blood, isolated PBMCs, or DNA extracted from either sample type. Note on this clone: Its antigen remains undetermined. No base qualities exist here, and no much larger clone lies one base off it.

TCRbeta CDR3 regions were amplified from genomic DNA by means of the immunoSEQ Assay, a bias-controlled multiplex PCR. The published analysis was carried out like this. The number of nucleated cells in each sample was estimated by amplification of reference gene primers within the assay. To quantify the absolute abundance of each unique TCRbeta CDR3 rearrangement, sequence reads were collapsed and filtered. For each sample, productive Simpson clonality was calculated by taking the square root of Simpson's diversity index across productive rearrangements. The immuneACCESS repertoire file appears here via TCRdb, limited to in-frame rearrangements. These files lack a portion of the clones; in checked studies, under half of the deficit traces to unresolved V genes, and the cause of the others is not known. V and J calls and clone size are as listed in that table; D and trimming were resolved from the DNA. Counted in this sample were around 300,000 clones; around 87% of them appeared once. The ten largest clones represent 1% of the sample.

The sequenced sample was peripheral blood. Rearrangement joined TRBV6-5 to TRBJ1-5, with 9 bases matching TRBD1. The source is a man over 45 with active or convalescent COVID-19. In nucleotide form, the sequence is TGTGCCAGCAGGACCACAGGGGGCGCAGCTCAGCCCCAGCATTTT. Its coded protein is CASRTTGGAAQPQHF.